One sample yielded the 9 T cell receptor beta chains listed below, sequenced in a study of T cell responses to AZD1222 COVID-19 vaccine. Sequencing was performed with immunoSEQ multiplex PCR; in TCRdb, only in-frame clones are kept and a portion is missing. The table shows 45,000 to 60,000 clones, with more than 75% occurring only once. This sample comprised peripheral blood, obtained on day 0 of AZD1222 vaccination. These receptors were obtained from an adult in good health.

The chain is built from TRBV14 and TRBJ1-1, with TRBD1 matching 8 bases. The germline gives CDR1 SGHDN, CDR2 FVKESK. After removal of 4 bases from V and 4 bases from J, the junction contained 2 bases not matched to a gene. CDR3 length: 13 residues. The CDR3 region is CASSLTGGTEAFF. CDR3 coding DNA: TGTGCCAGCAGCCTTACAGGGGGCACTGAAGCTTTCTTT.

The rearrangement uses TRBV15 and TRBJ1-4; the D gene is possibly TRBD1 (6 bases). The CDR3 length is 16 residues. The V end lost 0 bases, the J end lost 4 bases, and 12 bases lay between the germline ends. Per the germline V gene, CDR1 is LNHNV and CDR2 is YYDKDF (reference sequence). The DNA for the CDR3 is TGTGCCACCAGCAGAGACCAGGGGAACGGTAATGAAAAACTGTTTTTT. Translated, it gives CATSRDQGNGNEKLFF.

The J gene is TRBJ1-5, the V gene TRBV7-9; 7 bases are shared with TRBD1. Per germline, CDR1 SEHNR and CDR2 FQNEAQ (reference sequence). This CDR3 spans 16 amino acids. V lost 4 bases to trimming and J lost 6 bases; unmatched junction nucleotides: 12. The CDR3 loop reads CASSSQRGLLGQPQHF. The CDR3 DNA is TGTGCCAGCAGCTCCCAGAGGGGGCTGCTCGGTCAGCCCCAGCATTTT.

The gene calls are TRBV19 and TRBJ1-1; D not certain. Trimming shortened V by 9 bases and J by 0 bases, and 11 bases separated the two germline ends. The CDR3 spans 13 residues. Germline assignment: CDR1 LNHDA and CDR2 SQIVND (reference sequence). The CDR3 sequence is CASLEKMNTEAFF. The CDR3, as DNA: TGTGCCAGCCTAGAGAAGATGAACACTGAAGCTTTCTTT.

The chain links TRBV7-2 to TRBJ2-2; 9 bases are shared with TRBD2. V lost 8 bases, J lost 5 bases, and 6 bases stayed unmatched. The CDR3 contains 14 residues. Germline V gives CDR1 SGHTA, CDR2 FQGNSA. CDR3 protein: CASGLAGLTGELFF. CDR3 DNA: TGTGCCAGCGGCCTAGCGGGACTGACCGGGGAGCTGTTTTTT.

The rearrangement links TRBV5-5 to TRBJ2-2; D not resolved. V lost 3 bases to trimming and J lost 2 bases, with 8 bases between them. Germline V gene lookup returns CDR1 SGHKS and CDR2 YYEKEE (reference sequence). The CDR3 is 14 amino acids. For the CDR3, the DNA is TGTGCCAGCAGCTACCGTCCCAACACCGGGGAGCTGTTTTTT. This codes for CASSYRPNTGELFF.

The genes are TRBV27 and TRBJ2-2; 10 positions agree with TRBD2. The J segment lost 0 bases and the V segment lost 6 bases, leaving 16 bases of the junction unmatched. Looked up from germline, CDR1 is MNHEY and CDR2 is SMNVEV (reference sequence). There are 20 residues in the CDR3. CDR3 region: CASSQLLAGAPGPNTGELFF. CDR3 DNA: TGTGCCAGCAGCCAACTTCTAGCGGGAGCGCCCGGACCGAACACCGGGGAGCTGTTTTTT.

This clone was detected once. The chain combines TRBV11-2 with TRBJ1-1; 7 bases fit TRBD1. The CDR3 runs to 14 residues. Germline loops: CDR1 SGHAT, CDR2 FQNNGV. V lost 7 bases to trimming and J lost 0 bases; unmatched junction nucleotides: 5. CDR3 protein: CASNEGTVNTEAFF. The CDR3, as DNA: TGTGCCAGCAACGAGGGGACAGTGAACACTGAAGCTTTCTTT.

The rearrangement joins TRBV6-2 or TRBV6-3 to TRBJ1-1; no firm D call. The V and J ends lost 5 bases and 1 base respectively, with 11 bases between them. The CDR3 totals 14 residues. Germline CDR1 MNHEY, CDR2 SVGEGT. CDR3 sequence (DNA): TGTGCCAGCAGTCGGACCTTAGAGAACACTGAAGCTTTCTTT. Translation: CASSRTLENTEAFF.